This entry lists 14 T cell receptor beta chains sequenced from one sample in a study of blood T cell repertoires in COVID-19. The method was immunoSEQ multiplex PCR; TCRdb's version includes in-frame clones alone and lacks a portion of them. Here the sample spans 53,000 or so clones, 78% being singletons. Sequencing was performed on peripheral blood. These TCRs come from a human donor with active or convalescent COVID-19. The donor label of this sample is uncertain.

CDR3 in DNA: TGTGCCAGTGCAGGGTCCCCTGGAAACACCATATATTTT. Protein: CASAGSPGNTIYF. The chain has TRBV2 and TRBJ1-3; D may be TRBD1 (5 bases). This CDR3 region has 13 residues. Germline V CDR1 and CDR2: SNHLY, FYNNEI. Trimming cost V 9 bases and J 2 bases, with 11 bases left between them.

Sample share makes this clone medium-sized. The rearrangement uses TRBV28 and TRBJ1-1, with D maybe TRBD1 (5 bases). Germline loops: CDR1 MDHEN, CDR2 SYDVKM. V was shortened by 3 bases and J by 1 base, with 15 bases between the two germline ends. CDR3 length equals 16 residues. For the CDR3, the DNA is TGTGCCAGCAGTTTCCCCGGGAGGAGGGGGAACACTGAAGCTTTCTTT. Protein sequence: CASSFPGRRGNTEAFF.

The CDR3 here is CASSLISGVNTEAFF. Written as DNA, the CDR3 is TGTGCCAGCAGCTTGATCTCAGGGGTGAACACTGAAGCTTTCTTT. The gene calls are TRBV5-4 and TRBJ1-1; D may be TRBD1 (6 bases). Germline V CDR1 and CDR2: SGHNT, YYREEE (reference sequence). CDR3 size: 15 residues. V lost 1 base, J lost 0 bases, and 10 bases lay in between.

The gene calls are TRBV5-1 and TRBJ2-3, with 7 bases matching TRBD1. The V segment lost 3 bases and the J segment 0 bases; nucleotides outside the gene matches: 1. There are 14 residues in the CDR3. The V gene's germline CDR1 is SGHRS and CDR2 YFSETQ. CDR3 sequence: CASSSDRSTDTQYF. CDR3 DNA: TGCGCCAGCAGCTCGGACAGGAGCACAGATACGCAGTATTTT.

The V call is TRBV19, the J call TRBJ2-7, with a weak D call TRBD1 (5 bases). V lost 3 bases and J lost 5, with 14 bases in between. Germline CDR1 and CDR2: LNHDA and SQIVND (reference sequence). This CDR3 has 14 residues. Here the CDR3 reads CASSIFGRVDEQYF. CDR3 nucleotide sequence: TGTGCCAGTAGTATTTTCGGCAGGGTGGACGAGCAGTACTTC.

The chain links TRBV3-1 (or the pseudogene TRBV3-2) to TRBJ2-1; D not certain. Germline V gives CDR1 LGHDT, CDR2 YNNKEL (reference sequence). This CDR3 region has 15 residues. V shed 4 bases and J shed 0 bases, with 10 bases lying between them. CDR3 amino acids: CASSPTSSSYNEQFF. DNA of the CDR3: TGTGCCAGCAGCCCCACTTCGAGCTCCTACAATGAGCAGTTCTTC.

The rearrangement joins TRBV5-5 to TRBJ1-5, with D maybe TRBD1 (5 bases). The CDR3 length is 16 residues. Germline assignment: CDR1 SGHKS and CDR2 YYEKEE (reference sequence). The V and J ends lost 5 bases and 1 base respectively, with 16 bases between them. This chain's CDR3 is CASSGAGRTSNQPQHF. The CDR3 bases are TGTGCCAGCAGTGGGGCGGGGAGGACGAGCAATCAGCCCCAGCATTTT.

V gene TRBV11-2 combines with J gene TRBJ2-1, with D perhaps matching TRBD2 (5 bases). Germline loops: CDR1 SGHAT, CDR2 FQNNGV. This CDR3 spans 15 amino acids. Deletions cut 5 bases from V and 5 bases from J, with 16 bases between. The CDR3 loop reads CASSLGIAPHNEQFF. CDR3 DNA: TGTGCCAGCAGCCTCGGGATAGCGCCCCACAATGAGCAGTTCTTC.

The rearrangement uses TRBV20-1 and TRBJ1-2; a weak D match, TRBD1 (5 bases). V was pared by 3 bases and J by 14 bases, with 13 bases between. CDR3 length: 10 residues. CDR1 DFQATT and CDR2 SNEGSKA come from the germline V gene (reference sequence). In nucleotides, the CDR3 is TGCAGTGCTAGGACAGAAGAAACGACCTTC. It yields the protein CSARTEETTF.

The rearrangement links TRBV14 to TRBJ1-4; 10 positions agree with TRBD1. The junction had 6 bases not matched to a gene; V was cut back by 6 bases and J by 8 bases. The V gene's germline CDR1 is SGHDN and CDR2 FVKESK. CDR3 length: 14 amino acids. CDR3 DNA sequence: TGTGCCAGCAGTCCCGGGACAGGGGAAGAAAAACTGTTTTTT. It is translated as CASSPGTGEEKLFF.

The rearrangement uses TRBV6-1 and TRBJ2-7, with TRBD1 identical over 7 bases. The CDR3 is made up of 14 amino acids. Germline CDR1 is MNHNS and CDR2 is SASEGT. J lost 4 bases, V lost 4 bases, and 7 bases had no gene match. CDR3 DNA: TGTGCCAGCAGTGCGGGACAGAGTGGGTACGAGCAGTACTTC. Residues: CASSAGQSGYEQYF.

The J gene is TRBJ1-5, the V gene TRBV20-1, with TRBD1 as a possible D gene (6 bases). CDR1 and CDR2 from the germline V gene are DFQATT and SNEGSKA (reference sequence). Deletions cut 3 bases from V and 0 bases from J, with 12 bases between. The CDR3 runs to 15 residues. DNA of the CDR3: TGCAGTGCTAGTCAGGGGCGGTATAGCAATCAGCCCCAGCATTTT. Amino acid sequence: CSASQGRYSNQPQHF.

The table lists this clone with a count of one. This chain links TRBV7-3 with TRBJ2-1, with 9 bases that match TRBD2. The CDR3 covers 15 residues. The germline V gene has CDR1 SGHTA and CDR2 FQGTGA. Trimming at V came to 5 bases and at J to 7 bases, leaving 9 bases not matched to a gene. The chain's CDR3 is CASSPSGTRSNEQFF. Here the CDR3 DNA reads TGTGCCAGCAGCCCTAGCGGGACGAGGAGTAATGAGCAGTTCTTC.

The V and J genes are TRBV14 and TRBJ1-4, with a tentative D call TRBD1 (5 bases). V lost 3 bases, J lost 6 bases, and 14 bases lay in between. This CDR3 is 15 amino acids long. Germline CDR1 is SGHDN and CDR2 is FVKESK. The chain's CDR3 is CASSHKPGVDEKLFF. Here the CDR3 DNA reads TGTGCCAGCAGCCATAAACCGGGGGTAGATGAAAAACTGTTTTTT.